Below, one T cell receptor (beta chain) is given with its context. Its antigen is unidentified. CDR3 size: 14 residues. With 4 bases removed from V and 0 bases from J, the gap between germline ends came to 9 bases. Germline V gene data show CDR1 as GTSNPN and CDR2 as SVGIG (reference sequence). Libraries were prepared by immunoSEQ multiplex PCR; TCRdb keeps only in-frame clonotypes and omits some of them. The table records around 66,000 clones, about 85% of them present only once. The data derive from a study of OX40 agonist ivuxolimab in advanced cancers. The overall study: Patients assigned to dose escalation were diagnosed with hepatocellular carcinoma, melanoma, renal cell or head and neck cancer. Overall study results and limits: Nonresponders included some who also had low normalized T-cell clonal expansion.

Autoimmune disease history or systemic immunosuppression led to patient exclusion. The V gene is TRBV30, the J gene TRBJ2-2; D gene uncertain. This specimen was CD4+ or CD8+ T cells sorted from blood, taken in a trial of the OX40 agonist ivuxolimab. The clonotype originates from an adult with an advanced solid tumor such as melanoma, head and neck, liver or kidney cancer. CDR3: CAWKFGSNTGELFF. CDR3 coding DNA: TGTGCCTGGAAATTCGGATCGAACACCGGGGAGCTGTTTTTT.